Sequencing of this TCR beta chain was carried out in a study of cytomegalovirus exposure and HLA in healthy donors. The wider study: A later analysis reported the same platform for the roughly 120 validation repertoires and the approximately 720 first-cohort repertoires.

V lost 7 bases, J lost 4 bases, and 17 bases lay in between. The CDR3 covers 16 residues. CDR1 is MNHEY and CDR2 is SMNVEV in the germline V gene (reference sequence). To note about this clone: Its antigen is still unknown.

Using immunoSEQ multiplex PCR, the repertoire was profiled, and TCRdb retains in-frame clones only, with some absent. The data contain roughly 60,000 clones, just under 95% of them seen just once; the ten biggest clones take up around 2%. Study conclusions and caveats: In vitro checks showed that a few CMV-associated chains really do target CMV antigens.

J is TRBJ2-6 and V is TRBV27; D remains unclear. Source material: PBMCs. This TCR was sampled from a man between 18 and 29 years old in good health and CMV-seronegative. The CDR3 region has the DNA TGTGCCAGCACTCCCAGCCCCAACGGGGGGGCCAACGTCCTGACTTTC. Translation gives CASTPSPNGGANVLTF.